The sequence of this T cell receptor (beta chain) was determined in a study of T cell responses to AZD1222 COVID-19 vaccine (dated by TCRdb to 2020 to 2023). Background on the whole study: TCR sequencing was performed for over 230 trial participants, of whom around 200 were given two doses of AZD1222 and 26 were given two doses of MenACWY control vaccine. Trial participants were enrolled by age into subgroups of 18-55, 56-69 and 70-plus years, and about 150, 27 and 61 TCR-sequenced participants, respectively, were included in these subgroups.

What the research found in general, with its limitations: A significant rise in spike-specific TCR breadth and depth was observed after two AZD1222 doses relative to day 0 and relative to MenACWY recipients. Because no day 14 peak-response samples were available, the repertoires could be characterized only after the peak T cell response. Conclusions about previously exposed vaccinees are limited, since just a handful of AZD1222 recipients were seropositive for SARS-CoV-2 at baseline. Reportedly, almost half of the unique spike-specific TCRs recognized epitopes lying outside the regions that are mutated in the B.1.351 and B.1.1.7 variants. In the small 56-69-year group, the increase in depth fell short of significance, most likely because of low power. Most participants were white British and females outnumbered males, and the authors suggested that clonal diversity may have been underestimated. Vaccine-associated CD4 TCRs spanned the whole spike protein, with dominant responses in regions 160-218 and 743-854.

The label giving this sample's time point can be read as: about 28 days (+/-7) after the second vaccine dose. Because spike-specific TCR depth and breadth did not differ between the two schedules, AZD1222 recipients who got a second dose at roughly 4 weeks were pooled with those who got a second dose at roughly 12 weeks. Vaccinee samples were obtained from the UK trials COV001 and COV002, which included a single-blind randomized controlled phase 2/3 trial of AZD1222 (ChAdOx1 nCoV-19) in healthy adults. Trial participant PBMC samples were collected at day 0 and day 28 after the second dose for TCRbeta chain sequencing. Concerning this clone itself: The target of this receptor is not known. Base qualities are not at hand, and no much larger clone is one base apart.

CDR1 and CDR2 (LNHDA, SQIVND) derive from the germline V gene (reference sequence). Including the terminal cysteine and phenylalanine, the CDR3 comprises 14 residues. Here the CDR3 DNA is all that survives: 42 bases in frame from base 1. V is cut by 5 bases and J by 0 bases, and the space between the germline ends is 8 bases. The CDR3 regions of human TCRbeta chains were analyzed by immunosequencing. Per the original workflow: Repertoire TCRs were checked for matches against a reference library of SARS-CoV-2-specific TCRs that had been generated using the MIRA antigen-specificity platform. Breadth meant the fraction of unique TCRs that were SARS-CoV-2-associated, whereas depth meant the fraction of total T cells that were SARS-CoV-2-associated. Using the MIRA data, each spike-specific TCR was assigned both to the spike region to which the TCR was reactive and to a CD4 or CD8 class. Log10-transformed breadth and depth values were compared by one-way ANOVA with Sidak's multiple comparisons tests. Held by TCRdb, this immuneACCESS table contains in-frame sequences only and omits some clones. Under half of the omission traces to an unresolved V gene where checked; the cause of the rest is unknown. Clonal size and the V and J genes are those of that table, whereas D and trimming came from the DNA. For this sample there are around 96,000 clones; 70% to 90% appear just once. The ten largest clones add up to around 5.9% of the sample.

The clonotype comes from an adult who received the AZD1222 COVID-19 vaccine. The sequenced sample was peripheral blood, obtained 28 days after the second AZD1222 dose. The sequence links TRBV19 to TRBJ1-5, with no reliable assignment of the D segment. The sequence in DNA is TGTGCCAGTAGTTCGGATTATAGCAATCAGCCCCAGCATTTT. Its protein is CASSSDYSNQPQHF.